Following are 14 T cell receptor beta chains from one sample sequenced in a study of control samples from healthy donors and cancer patients. Profiled with immunoSEQ multiplex PCR; TCRdb holds only in-frame clones, not every one. Found here are roughly 76,000 clones, roughly 92% of them singletons; the top ten hold 6.2%. Sequences were obtained from blood. Receptors were obtained from a woman aged 40 to 50 in good health.

The rearrangement links TRBV2 to TRBJ2-3; no clear D gene. Germline V lookup: CDR1 SNHLY, CDR2 FYNNEI. This CDR3 is built from 11 residues. With 7 bases removed from V and 11 bases from J, the gap between germline ends came to 13 bases. CDR3 DNA: TGTGCCAGCATAAACCTCCGTTTGCAGTATTTT. It encodes CASINLRLQYF.

The chain joins TRBV4-1 to TRBJ1-1; TRBD1 might be the D (6 bases). V lost 1 base to trimming and J lost 5 bases, with 14 bases between them. The CDR3 spans 15 residues. The germline CDR1 and CDR2 sequences are MGHRA and YSYEKL. The CDR3 protein is CASSQAIQGKTEAFF. The CDR3 DNA sequence: TGCGCCAGCAGCCAAGCGATACAGGGTAAGACTGAAGCTTTCTTT.

V and J are TRBV3-1 (or the pseudogene TRBV3-2) and TRBJ1-3; D is undetermined. CDR1 and CDR2 (germline): LGHDT, YNNKEL (reference sequence). The germline V and J ends were trimmed by 4 bases and 0 bases, with 4 bases remaining between them. CDR3 size: 13 residues. CDR3: CASSPTSGNTIYF. CDR3 sequence (DNA): TGTGCCAGCAGCCCCACCTCTGGAAACACCATATATTTT.

This chain joins TRBV10-3 and TRBJ1-1; D is ambiguous. Deletions cut 3 bases from V and 0 bases from J, with 5 bases between. CDR1 and CDR2 from the germline V gene are ENHRY and SYGVKD. The CDR3 length is 13 residues. The CDR3: CAISDILNTEAFF. DNA for the CDR3: TGTGCCATCAGTGACATTTTGAACACTGAAGCTTTCTTT.

This sequence joins TRBV5-6 and TRBJ2-1, with D tentatively TRBD2 (6 bases). The CDR3 has 13 residues. V shed 3 bases and J shed 4 bases, with 8 bases lying between them. CDR1 is SGHDT and CDR2 is YYEEEE in the germline V gene. The CDR3 DNA follows: TGTGCCAGCAGCTCTAGCGCGTACAATGAGCAGTTCTTC. This encodes CASSSSAYNEQFF.

This sequence joins TRBV7-9 and TRBJ1-5; no reliable D call. The germline V gene has CDR1 SEHNR and CDR2 FQNEAQ (reference sequence). This CDR3 comprises 14 residues. V lost 4 bases, J lost 1 base, and 8 bases lay in between. Here the CDR3 DNA reads TGTGCCAGCAGCTCCTCGGTGAGCAATCAGCCCCAGCATTTT. Protein sequence: CASSSSVSNQPQHF.

The V and J genes are TRBV6-7 and TRBJ2-6; D call uncertain. TRBV6-7 is an open reading frame, and its role is uncertain. Trimming shortened V by 8 bases and J by 2 bases, and 10 bases separated the two germline ends. This CDR3 contains 14 residues. The CDR3 spells CASLHPPGANVLTF. Here the CDR3 DNA reads TGTGCCAGCCTCCACCCCCCTGGGGCCAACGTCCTGACTTTC.

The chain uses TRBV7-3 and TRBJ2-1; TRBD2 is a possible D gene (6 bases). Trimming took 2 bases from V and 5 from J, leaving 13 bases between them. CDR3 length equals 15 residues. Germline CDR1 reads SGHTA; CDR2 reads FQGTGA. CDR3 nucleotide sequence: TGTGCCAGCAGCTTATCACGGGGGATGAACAATGAGCAGTTCTTC. Amino acid sequence: CASSLSRGMNNEQFF. Based on the CDR3 plus reference TRBV7-3 and TRBJ2-1, the full variable domain is GAGVSQTPSNKVTEKGKYVELRCDPISGHTALYWYRQSLGQGPEFLIYFQGTGAADDSGLPNDRFFAVRPEGSVSTLKIQRTERGDSAVYLCASSLSRGMNNEQFFGPGTRLTVL.

The rearrangement links TRBV24-1 to TRBJ2-1, with D maybe TRBD1 (8 bases). V lost 4 bases and J 2 bases, leaving 17 bases between the germline ends. The CDR3 is 17 residues long. Germline V gene sequence: CDR1 KGHDR, CDR2 SFDVKD. The CDR3 region has the DNA TGTGCCACCAGTGACCCGACAGGGGAGGGCCCCTACAATGAGCAGTTCTTC. Translated: CATSDPTGEGPYNEQFF.

The gene calls are TRBV27 and TRBJ1-1; D ambiguous. CDR3 length: 11 residues. Trimming pared 8 bases from V and 4 bases from J, leaving 8 bases between. Germline-derived CDR1 and CDR2 are MNHEY and SMNVEV (reference sequence). The CDR3 sequence: CASVGFTEAFF. CDR3 nucleotide sequence: TGTGCCAGCGTGGGATTCACTGAAGCTTTCTTT.

Comments on this clone: The junction and the germline gene differ at one end; a read error may be behind it. The chain couples TRBV4-1 to TRBJ1-2; no firm D call. Germline values: CDR1 MGHRA, CDR2 YSYEKL. The CDR3 runs 15 residues. The CDR3 sequence: CASTQLEGESRGYTF. The CDR3 nucleotides read TGCGCCAGCACCCAACTCGAGGGAGAGTCGCGGGGCTACACCTTC.

This chain links TRBV4-1 with TRBJ2-3, with TRBD2 matching 9 bases. The CDR3 length is 14 residues. Germline CDR1 is MGHRA and CDR2 is YSYEKL. J was trimmed by 9 bases and V by 1 base; bases with no gene match: 5. CDR3 nucleotides: TGCGCCAGCAGCCAAGGGAGTGGACTAGCGACGCAGTATTTT. It codes for CASSQGSGLATQYF.

This chain uses TRBV4-1 with TRBJ1-1; TRBD1 might be the D (6 bases). In germline, CDR1 is MGHRA, CDR2 YSYEKL. Trimming took 8 bases from V and 1 from J, leaving 17 bases between them. The CDR3 consists of 15 residues. The CDR3 reads CASGRGGGQNTEAFF. CDR3 nucleotide sequence: TGCGCCAGCGGAAGAGGTGGGGGACAGAACACTGAAGCTTTCTTT.

The genes are TRBV7-6 and TRBJ2-1; 7 positions match TRBD2. The CDR3 covers 16 residues. Unmatched junction bases numbered 6, after V lost 3 bases and J lost 1 base. CDR1 is SGHVS, CDR2 FNYEAQ, per germline. Here the CDR3 reads CASSFRLAGSYNEQFF. The CDR3 region has the DNA TGTGCCAGCAGCTTTCGGTTAGCGGGTTCCTACAATGAGCAGTTCTTC. Combining the CDR3 with reference TRBV7-6 and TRBJ2-1 gives the whole variable domain GAGVSQSPRYKVTKRGQDVALRCDPISGHVSLYWYRQALGQGPEFLTYFNYEAQQDKSGLPNDRFSAERPEGSISTLTIQRTEQRDSAMYRCASSFRLAGSYNEQFFGPGTRLTVL.